These 29 T cell receptor beta chains were sequenced from one sample in a study of cytomegalovirus exposure and HLA in healthy donors. A multiplex PCR was run with 60 Vbeta primers and 13 Jbeta primers. Using immunoSEQ multiplex PCR, the repertoire was profiled, and TCRdb retains in-frame clones only, with some absent. The sample records fewer than 130,000 clones, approximately 70% being singletons. The sequenced sample consisted of PBMCs. Receptor source: a man aged 25-40 years in good health and CMV-seropositive.

The chain carries TRBV5-4 and TRBJ1-2, with D possibly matching TRBD1 (6 bases). From germline, CDR1 is SGHNT and CDR2 YYREEE (reference sequence). The CDR3 contains 15 residues. Trimming took 4 bases from V and 7 from J, leaving 20 bases between them. The CDR3: CASSLSKEGVFGYTF. As DNA, the CDR3 is TGTGCCAGCAGCCTATCTAAAGAGGGGGTATTTGGCTACACCTTC.

The chain combines TRBV5-6 with TRBJ2-2; D gene uncertain. This CDR3 is 16 amino acids long. CDR1 is SGHDT and CDR2 is YYEEEE in the germline V gene. Trimming left V 5 bases short and J 2 bases short, with 16 bases between. This chain's CDR3 is CASRRYGSFNTGELFF. The CDR3 DNA reads as TGTGCCAGCAGGCGGTATGGTAGCTTTAACACCGGGGAGCTGTTTTTT.

The chain is built from TRBV6-1 and TRBJ1-5; D is unclear. The length of the CDR3 is 12 residues. Trimming took 6 bases from V and 8 from J, leaving 11 bases between them. Germline values: CDR1 MNHNS, CDR2 SASEGT. The CDR3 spells CASRALLEPQHF. CDR3 DNA sequence: TGTGCCAGCAGGGCTTTATTGGAGCCCCAGCATTTT.

The gene calls are TRBV6-5 and TRBJ2-3; no reliable D call. The CDR3 consists of 13 residues. Germline loops: CDR1 MNHEY, CDR2 SVGAGI. V shed 4 bases and J shed 1 base, with 6 bases lying between them. The DNA for the CDR3 is TGTGCCAGCAGTTCGGTTGGCACAGATACGCAGTATTTT. The encoded protein is CASSSVGTDTQYF.

In nucleotides, the CDR3 is TGTGCCAGTCGGGACAGTCCCTTTAGCAATCAGCCCCAGCATTTT. Residues: CASRDSPFSNQPQHF. This chain links TRBV6-5 with TRBJ1-5; TRBD1 agrees at 7 bases. The CDR3 has 15 amino acids. J lost 0 bases, V lost 9 bases, and 8 bases had no gene match. Germline values: CDR1 MNHEY, CDR2 SVGAGI.

The V call is TRBV5-1, the J call TRBJ2-3, with TRBD1 identical over 8 bases. Germline CDR1 is SGHRS and CDR2 is YFSETQ. V dropped 5 bases and J dropped 0; count of bases not matched to a gene: 5. This CDR3 contains 15 residues. The CDR3: CASRDREYSTDTQYF. CDR3 nucleotide sequence: TGCGCCAGCAGGGACAGGGAATATAGCACAGATACGCAGTATTTT.

About this clone itself: The same CDR3 is also encoded by other DNA sequences in this sample. The chain links TRBV11-2 to TRBJ2-3; D remains unclear. Trimming took off 5 bases at V and 1 base at J, with 4 bases between the two ends. There are 12 residues in the CDR3. CDR1 is SGHAT, CDR2 FQNNGV, per germline. The CDR3 DNA reads as TGTGCCAGCAGCCCCGGCACAGATACGCAGTATTTT. This gives the protein CASSPGTDTQYF.

CDR3 DNA sequence: TGTGCCAGTGGGGACAGCAATGAAAAACTGTTTTTT. It codes for CASGDSNEKLFF. The chain employs TRBV10-3 and TRBJ1-4; 7 bases agree with TRBD1. Germline loops: CDR1 ENHRY, CDR2 SYGVKD. Trimming took 10 bases from V and 5 from J; bases not matched to a gene: 4. This CDR3 is 12 amino acids long.

The V gene is TRBV5-1, the J gene TRBJ2-3; 10 bases map to TRBD2. The CDR3 sequence is 15 residues long. The germline CDR1 and CDR2 sequences are SGHRS and YFSETQ. The ends lost 4 bases at V and 4 bases at J; junction bases unmatched: 6. CDR3 loop: CASSVGTSAADTQYF. The CDR3 DNA reads as TGCGCCAGCAGCGTTGGGACTAGCGCGGCAGATACGCAGTATTTT.

This clone has only one observation. The chain joins TRBV7-2 to TRBJ1-5; TRBD1 might be the D (5 bases). Per germline, CDR1 SGHTA and CDR2 FQGNSA. The CDR3 covers 16 residues. Trimming removed 6 bases at V and 4 bases at J, with 19 bases between. CDR3 bases: TGTGCCAGCAGTCCTGCGGGGGTAACCCTAAATCAGCCCCAGCATTTT. Translated, it gives CASSPAGVTLNQPQHF.

The chain couples TRBV6-1 to TRBJ2-5; 7 bases agree with TRBD1. The V and J ends lost 1 base and 2 bases, in that order; junction bases with no gene match: 7. CDR1 is MNHNS, CDR2 SASEGT, per germline. The CDR3 contains 16 residues. The chain's CDR3 is CASSEGTGAIQETQYF. CDR3 DNA: TGTGCCAGCAGTGAAGGAACAGGGGCTATACAAGAGACCCAGTACTTC.

The rearrangement links TRBV5-1 to TRBJ2-5, with 10 bases fitting TRBD1. Unmatched junction bases numbered 2, after V lost 0 bases and J lost 3 bases. CDR3 size: 15 residues. CDR1 is SGHRS and CDR2 is YFSETQ in the germline V gene. The CDR3 here is CASSLAGTGEETQYF. CDR3 nucleotides: TGCGCCAGCAGCTTGGCCGGGACAGGGGAAGAGACCCAGTACTTC.

The genes are TRBV6-5 and TRBJ1-2; possible D gene TRBD1, 5 bases. Germline CDR1 is MNHEY and CDR2 is SVGAGI. This CDR3 has 11 residues. Trimming took 10 bases from V and 4 from J, leaving 10 bases between them. The DNA for the CDR3 is TGTGCCACGGGGGTTGGCTATGGCTACACCTTC. Protein: CATGVGYGYTF.

The chain uses TRBV4-2 and TRBJ1-5; D is undetermined. The CDR3 runs to 14 residues. CDR1 and CDR2 from the germline V gene are LGHNA and YNFKEQ. V was trimmed by 0 bases and J by 5 bases, leaving 8 bases between them. CDR3 nucleotide sequence: TGTGCCAGCAGCCAAGAGTCCTCGTATCAGCCCCAGCATTTT. As protein: CASSQESSYQPQHF.

This clone occurred once. V and J are TRBV11-2 and TRBJ1-6; D uncertain. V gave up 4 bases and J gave up 0 bases, with 4 bases separating them. This CDR3 has 14 amino acids. Germline assignment: CDR1 SGHAT and CDR2 FQNNGV. The CDR3 sequence is CASSSGSYNSPLHF. The CDR3 bases are TGTGCCAGCAGCTCGGGCTCCTATAATTCACCCCTCCACTTT.

V gene TRBV2 combines with J gene TRBJ1-2, with D unclear. The CDR3 spans 12 residues. The germline V gene has CDR1 SNHLY and CDR2 FYNNEI. With 6 bases removed from V and 5 bases from J, the gap between germline ends came to 10 bases. The CDR3 DNA is TGTGCCAGCAGCGGGGTCGTTTATGGCTACACCTTC. Protein sequence: CASSGVVYGYTF.

The chain employs TRBV27 and TRBJ2-7; TRBD1 matches 8 bases. The germline gives CDR1 MNHEY, CDR2 SMNVEV (reference sequence). Unmatched junction bases numbered 8, after V lost 7 bases and J lost 0 bases. The CDR3 spans 15 residues. The CDR3 DNA sequence: TGTGCCAGCAAACCGGGACAGGACTTCTCCTACGAGCAGTACTTC. Protein product: CASKPGQDFSYEQYF.

J is TRBJ1-2 and V is TRBV2; no firm D call. V lost 4 bases to trimming and J lost 8 bases, with 14 bases between them. The germline V gene has CDR1 SNHLY and CDR2 FYNNEI. The length of the CDR3 is 13 residues. The CDR3 spells CASSGGSDIGYTF. The CDR3 DNA follows: TGTGCCAGCAGTGGAGGGTCCGACATCGGCTACACCTTC.

The chain combines TRBV5-1 with TRBJ2-1; the match to TRBD2 covers 15 bases. CDR1 is SGHRS, CDR2 YFSETQ, per germline. CDR3 size: 19 residues. After removal of 6 bases from V and 7 bases from J, the junction contained 17 bases not matched to a gene. CDR3 amino acids: CASKTGVGTSGGPGNEQFF. CDR3 sequence (DNA): TGCGCCAGCAAGACAGGGGTTGGGACTAGCGGGGGGCCAGGGAATGAGCAGTTCTTC.

The chain employs TRBV7-2 and TRBJ2-7; D is possibly TRBD2 (5 bases). From germline, CDR1 is SGHTA and CDR2 FQGNSA. V was shortened by 1 base and J by 3 bases, with 10 bases between the two germline ends. The CDR3 has 14 amino acids. This chain's CDR3 is CASSLGTGVYEQYF. The CDR3 DNA follows: TGTGCCAGCAGCTTAGGTACCGGGGTCTACGAGCAGTACTTC.

This clone was observed a few times. The chain joins TRBV30 to TRBJ1-6, with D tentatively TRBD1 (6 bases). Germline V gives CDR1 GTSNPN, CDR2 SVGIG (reference sequence). The CDR3 is 17 amino acids. V was cut by 3 bases and J by 10 bases, with 25 bases left in between. DNA for the CDR3: TGTGCCTGGAGGGGGAAAGTTCGGAACAGGGTCGACTCACCCCTCCACTTT. Its translation: CAWRGKVRNRVDSPLHF.

This chain joins TRBV6-1 and TRBJ2-2, with TRBD2 matching over 8 bases. V lost 5 bases to trimming and J lost 8 bases; unmatched junction nucleotides: 4. This CDR3 region has 13 residues. The germline gives CDR1 MNHNS, CDR2 SASEGT. The CDR3 nucleotides are TGTGCCAGCAGTCGGACTAGCTGGGGGGAGCTGTTTTTT. Its translation is CASSRTSWGELFF.

The chain joins TRBV5-1 to TRBJ2-3; no clear D. V lost 3 bases to trimming and J lost 0 bases, with 8 bases between them. Germline CDR1 reads SGHRS; CDR2 reads YFSETQ. The CDR3 spans 14 residues. CDR3 DNA sequence: TGCGCCAGCAGCTCAAGCGAGAGCACAGATACGCAGTATTTT. The encoded protein is CASSSSESTDTQYF.

CDR3 sequence (DNA): TGTGCCAGCAGTCTCCCTCCCGGGGGGGGCTATGGCTACACCTTC. It translates to CASSLPPGGGYGYTF. V usage is TRBV28 and J usage is TRBJ1-2; weak D call: TRBD1 (5 bases). CDR1 is MDHEN, CDR2 SYDVKM, per germline. Trimming took off 5 bases at V and 4 bases at J, with 17 bases between the two ends. The CDR3 is 15 amino acids.

The V call is TRBV7-9, the J call TRBJ1-2; D not certain. The CDR3 consists of 13 residues. Trimming took off 1 base at V and 2 bases at J, with 5 bases between the two ends. Germline loops: CDR1 SEHNR, CDR2 FQNEAQ (reference sequence). CDR3 sequence reads: CASSLGGNYGYTF. The CDR3 DNA reads TGTGCCAGCAGCTTAGGAGGGAACTATGGCTACACCTTC.

J is TRBJ2-3 and V is TRBV5-1; 7 bases are a match to TRBD2. This CDR3 is built from 14 residues. The V gene end was trimmed by 0 bases and the J gene end by 5 bases; junction bases not matched to a gene: 3. CDR1 and CDR2 from the germline V gene are SGHRS and YFSETQ. DNA of the CDR3: TGCGCCAGCAGCTTGGGACTAGCAAGAGATACGCAGTATTTT. Protein: CASSLGLARDTQYF.

This chain uses TRBV7-9 with TRBJ1-1, with a weak D call TRBD1 (6 bases). Germline-derived CDR1 and CDR2 are SEHNR and FQNEAQ (reference sequence). With 3 bases removed from V and 4 bases from J, the gap between germline ends came to 9 bases. This CDR3 has 13 residues. CDR3 DNA sequence: TGTGCCAGCAGCTTCGGGGGGCCCACTGAAGCTTTCTTT. Translated, it gives CASSFGGPTEAFF.

This chain links TRBV9 with TRBJ2-5, with a possible D match to TRBD2 (5 bases). Germline lookup yields CDR1 SGDLS and CDR2 YYNGEE. There are 13 residues in the CDR3. V lost 5 bases, J lost 1 base, and 9 bases lay in between. CDR3 nucleotides: TGTGCCAGCAGTGAGGGTCCCCAAGAGACCCAGTACTTC. Encoded protein: CASSEGPQETQYF.

The chain couples TRBV7-9 to TRBJ1-2; possible D gene TRBD1, 5 bases. Germline-derived CDR1 and CDR2 are SEHNR and FQNEAQ (reference sequence). With 5 bases removed from V and 4 bases from J, the gap between germline ends came to 17 bases. The CDR3 has 15 residues. CDR3 nucleotides: TGTGCCAGCAGCCCGAGCATTTTAGGGGCCTATGGCTACACCTTC. Translated: CASSPSILGAYGYTF.